Here is one T cell receptor (beta chain) with its context. This sample is drawn from a study of T cells in Graves' hyperthyroidism and ophthalmopathy. Study overall: Prior to any treatment, at the point of initial diagnosis, peripheral blood was collected.

Authors of the study amplified TCR beta CDR3 regions from RNA transcripts. The TCR CDR3 was amplified in a first-round RT-PCR using the HTBI primer set. TCRdb called the multiplex PCR reads again in MiXCR, with one record for every CDR3 protein. The sample shows hundreds of thousands of distinct CDR3 sequences, under 25% of them seen only once. Trimming left V 4 bases short and J 5 bases short, with 9 bases between. The CDR3 is 12 amino acids. Per germline, CDR1 MRHNA and CDR2 SNTAGT. The J gene is TRBJ2-7, the V gene TRBV6-4; the D gene is possibly TRBD1 (5 bases). Sequenced input: blood. The receptor was derived from a man aged 30 to 39 with Graves' ophthalmopathy. The CDR3 DNA sequence: TGTGCCAGCAGTGGACAGTACCACGAGCAGTACTTC. Translation gives CASSGQYHEQYF.